The source of this T cell receptor beta chain is a study of T cells in tuberculosis. Background on the study: In South Africa, adults with active tuberculosis were compared with IGRA-negative and latently infected IGRA-positive adolescents. Study outcomes and limitations: Active tuberculosis TCR-alpha repertoires lay closer to GMM-specific TCRs than IGRA-negative controls, suggesting clonal expansion.

Germline V gene data show CDR1 as LNHNV and CDR2 as YYDKDF (reference sequence). The CDR3 has 16 amino acids. Trimming took 2 bases from V and 8 from J, leaving 19 bases between them. A note on this clone: Its specificity is not known.

Profiled with immunoSEQ multiplex PCR; TCRdb holds only in-frame clones, not every one. The data show approximately 35,000 clones, about 97% seen once. The TCR was taken from a donor aged 10-30 years with latent tuberculosis or without tuberculosis infection. Sequencing was performed on PBMCs. V and J are TRBV15 and TRBJ2-1, with a weak D call TRBD2 (6 bases). The chain's CDR3 is CATSRSSGASTDEQFF. CDR3 DNA sequence: TGTGCCACCAGCAGATCCTCGGGAGCTTCAACCGATGAGCAGTTCTTC.